A single count supports the clone carrying this T cell receptor (beta chain). Profiling relied on immunoSEQ multiplex PCR, and the TCRdb table lists in-frame clones only, not all of them. Altogether some 160,000 clones are present, 65% to 85% being singletons, with the ten largest covering around a fifth. This sample stems from a study of blood T cell repertoires in COVID-19. The sequenced material came from peripheral blood. This receptor was identified in a woman aged 65 to 85 who had recovered from COVID-19.

Written as DNA, the CDR3 is TGCGCCAGCAGCTTGGTTCAGGGAAATTCACCCCTCCACTTT. It translates to CASSLVQGNSPLHF. The chain carries TRBV5-1 and TRBJ1-6, with D possibly being TRBD1 (5 bases). The CDR3 is 14 amino acids. Germline V gene sequence: CDR1 SGHRS, CDR2 YFSETQ. Trimming cost V 0 bases and J 7 bases, with 8 bases left between them.